The present TCR beta chain was sequenced within a study of blood T cell repertoires in COVID-19. Turning to the study itself: Samples came from the United States, Italy and Spain, spanning acute and convalescent COVID-19. From T cells, B-cell-depleted T cells, or PBMCs came the material, which was cDNA or gDNA.

V was trimmed by 5 bases and J by 1 base, leaving 8 bases between them. Germline-derived CDR1 and CDR2 are SGHVS and FQNEAQ. The CDR3 runs to 14 residues. The protocol was immunoSEQ multiplex PCR, while the TCRdb copy is restricted to in-frame clones and leaves out a portion. The sample holds about 310,000 clones, 89% seen once. The sequence derives from a middle-aged woman who had recovered from COVID-19. The rearrangement uses TRBV7-8 and TRBJ2-2; the D is unclear. The sample consisted of PBMCs or T cells enriched from blood (not recorded which). The CDR3 spells CASSDERNTGELFF. As DNA, the CDR3 is TGTGCCAGCAGCGATGAGCGGAACACCGGGGAGCTGTTTTTT.